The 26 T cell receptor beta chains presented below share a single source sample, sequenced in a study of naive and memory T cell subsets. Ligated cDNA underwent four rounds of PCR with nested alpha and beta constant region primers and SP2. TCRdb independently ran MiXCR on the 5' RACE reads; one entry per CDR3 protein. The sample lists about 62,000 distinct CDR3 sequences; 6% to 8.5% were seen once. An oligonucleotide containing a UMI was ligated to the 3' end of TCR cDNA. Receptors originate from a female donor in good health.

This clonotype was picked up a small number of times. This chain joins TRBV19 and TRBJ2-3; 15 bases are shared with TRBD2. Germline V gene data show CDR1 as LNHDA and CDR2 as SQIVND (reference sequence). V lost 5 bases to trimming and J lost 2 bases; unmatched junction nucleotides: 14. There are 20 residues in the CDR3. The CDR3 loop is CASSPLGLAGGPGLTDTQYF. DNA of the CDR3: TGTGCCAGTAGTCCCCTCGGACTAGCGGGAGGGCCGGGACTCACAGATACGCAGTATTTT.

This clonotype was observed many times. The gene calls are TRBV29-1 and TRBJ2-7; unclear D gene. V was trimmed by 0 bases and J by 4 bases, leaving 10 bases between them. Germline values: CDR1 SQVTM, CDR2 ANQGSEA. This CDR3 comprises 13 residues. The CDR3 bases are TGCAGCGTTGAAGATTCCCCTACATACGAGCAGTACTTC. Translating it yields CSVEDSPTYEQYF.

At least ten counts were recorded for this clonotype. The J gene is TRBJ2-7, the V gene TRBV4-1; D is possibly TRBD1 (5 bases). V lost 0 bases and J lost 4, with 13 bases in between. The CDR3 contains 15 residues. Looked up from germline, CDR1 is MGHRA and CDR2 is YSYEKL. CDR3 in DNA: TGCGCCAGCAGCCAAGATTTCAGGGTAGGGTACGAGCAGTACTTC. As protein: CASSQDFRVGYEQYF.

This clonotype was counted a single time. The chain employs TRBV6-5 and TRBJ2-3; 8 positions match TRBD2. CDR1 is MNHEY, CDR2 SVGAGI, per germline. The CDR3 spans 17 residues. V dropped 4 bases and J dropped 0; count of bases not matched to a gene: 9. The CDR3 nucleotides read TGTGCCAGCAGTTTTAGCGGGGCCTACTCTAGCACAGATACGCAGTATTTT. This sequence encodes CASSFSGAYSSTDTQYF.

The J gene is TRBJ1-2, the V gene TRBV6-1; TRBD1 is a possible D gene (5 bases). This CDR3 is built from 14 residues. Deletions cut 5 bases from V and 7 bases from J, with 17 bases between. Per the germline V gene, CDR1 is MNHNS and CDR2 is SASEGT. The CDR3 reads CASSKTWGGGGYTF. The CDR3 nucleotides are TGTGCCAGCAGTAAAACTTGGGGGGGGGGTGGCTACACCTTC.

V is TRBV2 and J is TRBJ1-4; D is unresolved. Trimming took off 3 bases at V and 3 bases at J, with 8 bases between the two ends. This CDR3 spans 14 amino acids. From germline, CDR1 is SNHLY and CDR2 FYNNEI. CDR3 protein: CASSERVPNEKLFF. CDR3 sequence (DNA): TGTGCCAGCAGTGAGAGGGTCCCTAATGAAAAACTGTTTTTT.

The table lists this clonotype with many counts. In nucleotides, the CDR3 is TGCAGTGCTATACCGGGACTAGCGGCATCGGGCTCCTACAATGAGCAGTTCTTC. Its protein is CSAIPGLAASGSYNEQFF. The chain uses TRBV20-1 and TRBJ2-1, with 11 bases matching TRBD2. The CDR3 totals 18 residues. The junction had 11 bases not matched to a gene; V was cut back by 4 bases and J by 0 bases. Germline loops: CDR1 DFQATT, CDR2 SNEGSKA (reference sequence).

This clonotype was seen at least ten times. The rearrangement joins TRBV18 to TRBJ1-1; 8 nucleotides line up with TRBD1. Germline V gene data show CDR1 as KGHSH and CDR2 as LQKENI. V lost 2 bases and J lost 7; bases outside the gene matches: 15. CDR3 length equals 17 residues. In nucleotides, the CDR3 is TGTGCCAGCTCACCATACTTTTCCAGGACAGGGTCTTTTGAAGCTTTCTTT. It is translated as CASSPYFSRTGSFEAFF.

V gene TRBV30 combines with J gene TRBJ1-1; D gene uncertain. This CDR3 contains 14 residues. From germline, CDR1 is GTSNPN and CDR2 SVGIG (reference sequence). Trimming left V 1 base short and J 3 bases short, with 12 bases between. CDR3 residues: CAWSAGTRDTEAFF. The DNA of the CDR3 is TGTGCCTGGAGTGCGGGAACGAGGGACACTGAAGCTTTCTTT.

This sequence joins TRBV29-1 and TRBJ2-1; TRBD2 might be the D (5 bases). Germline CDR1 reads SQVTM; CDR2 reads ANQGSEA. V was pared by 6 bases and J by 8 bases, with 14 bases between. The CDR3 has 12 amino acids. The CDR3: CSVPPGVDEQFF. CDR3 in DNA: TGCAGCGTCCCCCCCGGGGTCGATGAGCAGTTCTTC.

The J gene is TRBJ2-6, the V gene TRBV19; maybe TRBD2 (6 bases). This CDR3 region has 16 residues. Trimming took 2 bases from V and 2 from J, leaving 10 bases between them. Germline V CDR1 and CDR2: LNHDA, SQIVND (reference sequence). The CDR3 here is CASSIRREPGANVLTF. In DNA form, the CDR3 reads TGTGCCAGTAGTATAAGACGGGAGCCTGGGGCCAACGTCCTGACTTTC.

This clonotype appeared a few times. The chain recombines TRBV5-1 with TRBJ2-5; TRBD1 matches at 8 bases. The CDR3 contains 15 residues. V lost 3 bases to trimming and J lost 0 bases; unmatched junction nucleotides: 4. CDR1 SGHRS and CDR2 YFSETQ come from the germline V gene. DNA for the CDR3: TGCGCCAGCAGCTCCGGGACAGGCTACCAAGAGACCCAGTACTTC. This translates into CASSSGTGYQETQYF.

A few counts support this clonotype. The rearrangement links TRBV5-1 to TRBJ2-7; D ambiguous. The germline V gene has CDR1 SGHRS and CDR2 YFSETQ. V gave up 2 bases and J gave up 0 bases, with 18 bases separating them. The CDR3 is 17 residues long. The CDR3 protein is CASSFQGPPRSSYEQYF. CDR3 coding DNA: TGCGCCAGCAGCTTTCAAGGGCCCCCGAGGAGCTCCTACGAGCAGTACTTC.

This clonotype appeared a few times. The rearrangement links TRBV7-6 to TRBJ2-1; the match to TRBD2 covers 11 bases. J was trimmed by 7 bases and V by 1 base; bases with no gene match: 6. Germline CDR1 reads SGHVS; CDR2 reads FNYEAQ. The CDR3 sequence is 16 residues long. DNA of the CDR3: TGTGCCAGCAGCTTAGGTTCTAGCGGGGGGCAGAATGAGCAGTTCTTC. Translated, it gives CASSLGSSGGQNEQFF.

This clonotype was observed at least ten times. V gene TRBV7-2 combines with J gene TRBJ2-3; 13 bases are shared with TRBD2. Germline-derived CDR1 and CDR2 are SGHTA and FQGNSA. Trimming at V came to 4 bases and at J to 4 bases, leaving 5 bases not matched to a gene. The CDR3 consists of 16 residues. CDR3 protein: CASSSTSGGEADTQYF. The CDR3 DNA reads TGTGCCAGCAGCTCCACTAGCGGGGGGGAAGCAGATACGCAGTATTTT.

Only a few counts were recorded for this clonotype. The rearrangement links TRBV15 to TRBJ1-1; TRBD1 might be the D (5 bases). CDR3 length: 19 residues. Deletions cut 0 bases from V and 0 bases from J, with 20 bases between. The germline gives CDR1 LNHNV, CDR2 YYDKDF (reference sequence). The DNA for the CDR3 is TGTGCCACCAGCAGAGATGGGAGGGGTCGGGGGACCATGAACACTGAAGCTTTCTTT. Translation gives CATSRDGRGRGTMNTEAFF.

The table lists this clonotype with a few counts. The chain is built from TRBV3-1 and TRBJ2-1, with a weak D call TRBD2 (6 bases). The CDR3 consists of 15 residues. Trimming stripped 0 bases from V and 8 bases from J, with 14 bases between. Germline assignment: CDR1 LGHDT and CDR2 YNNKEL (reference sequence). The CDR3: CASSQEGLAIYEQFF. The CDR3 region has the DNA TGTGCCAGCAGCCAAGAAGGTCTAGCGATTTATGAGCAGTTCTTC.

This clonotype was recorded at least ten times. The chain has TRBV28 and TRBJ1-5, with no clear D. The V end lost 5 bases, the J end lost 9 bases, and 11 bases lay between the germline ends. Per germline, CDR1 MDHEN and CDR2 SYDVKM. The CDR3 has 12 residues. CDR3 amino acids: CASSASVRPQHF. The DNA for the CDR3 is TGTGCCAGCAGTGCCTCCGTGCGGCCCCAGCATTTT.

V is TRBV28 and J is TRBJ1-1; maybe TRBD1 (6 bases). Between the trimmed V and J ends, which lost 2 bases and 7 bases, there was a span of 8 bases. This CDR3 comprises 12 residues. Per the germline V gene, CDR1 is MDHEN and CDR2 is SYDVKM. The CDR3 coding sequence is TGTGCCAGCAGTTTAGGGGGGCTTGAAGCTTTCTTT. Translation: CASSLGGLEAFF.

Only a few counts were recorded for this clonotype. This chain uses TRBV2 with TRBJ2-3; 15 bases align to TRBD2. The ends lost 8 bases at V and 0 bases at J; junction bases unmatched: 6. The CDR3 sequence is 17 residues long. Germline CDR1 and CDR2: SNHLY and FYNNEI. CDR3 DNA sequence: TGTGCCAGCCACGGACTAGCGGGGGGGTGGAGCACAGATACGCAGTATTTT. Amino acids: CASHGLAGGWSTDTQYF.

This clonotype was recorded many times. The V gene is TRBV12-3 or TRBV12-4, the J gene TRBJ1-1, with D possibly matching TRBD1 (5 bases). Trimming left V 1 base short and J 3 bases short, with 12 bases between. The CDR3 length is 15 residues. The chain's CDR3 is CASSLVGGSYTEAFF. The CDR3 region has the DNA TGTGCCAGCAGTTTAGTTGGGGGATCATACACTGAAGCTTTCTTT.

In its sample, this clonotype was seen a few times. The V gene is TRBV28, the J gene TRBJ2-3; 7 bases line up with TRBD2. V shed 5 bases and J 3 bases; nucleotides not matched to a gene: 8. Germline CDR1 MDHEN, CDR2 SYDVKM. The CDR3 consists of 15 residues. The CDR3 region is CASSPRGGSTDTQYF. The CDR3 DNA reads TGTGCCAGCAGTCCCCGGGGCGGGAGTACAGATACGCAGTATTTT.

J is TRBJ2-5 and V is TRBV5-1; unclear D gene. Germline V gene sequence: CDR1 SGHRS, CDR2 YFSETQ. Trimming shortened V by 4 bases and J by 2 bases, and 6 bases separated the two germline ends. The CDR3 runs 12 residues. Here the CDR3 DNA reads TGCGCCAGCAGCAAGGTGCAAGAGACCCAGTACTTC. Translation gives CASSKVQETQYF.

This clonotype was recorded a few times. The chain's CDR3 is CASSSLGQGGLAGEDEQFF. CDR3 sequence (DNA): TGTGCCAGCAGTTCCCTGGGACAGGGTGGACTAGCGGGAGAAGATGAGCAGTTCTTC. J is TRBJ2-1 and V is TRBV28; 13 bases are shared with TRBD2. From germline, CDR1 is MDHEN and CDR2 SYDVKM. The CDR3 consists of 19 residues. The ends lost 4 bases at V and 8 bases at J; junction bases unmatched: 17.

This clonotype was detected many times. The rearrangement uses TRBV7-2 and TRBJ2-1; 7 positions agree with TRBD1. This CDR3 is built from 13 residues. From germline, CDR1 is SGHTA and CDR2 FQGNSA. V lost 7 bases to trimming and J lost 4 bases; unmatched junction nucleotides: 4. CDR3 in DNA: TGTGCCAGCACGACAGGGTCTTACAATGAGCAGTTCTTC. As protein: CASTTGSYNEQFF.

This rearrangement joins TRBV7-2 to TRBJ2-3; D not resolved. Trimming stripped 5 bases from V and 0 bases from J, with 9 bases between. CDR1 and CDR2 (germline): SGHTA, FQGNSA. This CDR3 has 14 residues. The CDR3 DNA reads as TGTGCCAGCAGCCTTCAGGCGAGCACAGATACGCAGTATTTT. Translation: CASSLQASTDTQYF. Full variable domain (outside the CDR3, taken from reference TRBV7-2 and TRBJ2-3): GAGVSQSPSNKVTEKGKDVELRCDPISGHTALYWYRQSLGQGLEFLIYFQGNSAPDKSGLPSDRFSAERTGGSVSTLTIQRTQQEDSAVYLCASSLQASTDTQYFGPGTRLTVL.